The following is a TCR beta chain sequence with its context. V lost 1 base and J lost 0, with 4 bases in between. Germline-derived CDR1 and CDR2 are SGHKS and YYEKEE (reference sequence). The CDR3 is 13 amino acids. Assay: immunoSEQ multiplex PCR; the TCRdb copy retains only in-frame clones and omits some. The data contain about 120,000 clones, 85% to 90% of them singletons. This entry is derived from a study of T cell responses to AZD1222 COVID-19 vaccine. The chain couples TRBV5-5 to TRBJ1-1, with D hard to call. This TCR came from an adult who received the AZD1222 COVID-19 vaccine. The sample in question was peripheral blood, obtained 28 days after the second AZD1222 dose. The CDR3 sequence is CASSLYVNTEAFF. For the CDR3, the DNA is TGTGCCAGCAGCTTGTACGTGAACACTGAAGCTTTCTTT.